The clone carrying this T cell receptor (beta chain) appeared a few times. A much larger clone is a single base away; this may be a read error. The CDR3 spans 12 residues. Germline assignment: CDR1 SEHNR and CDR2 FQNEAQ (reference sequence). The data derive from a study of regulatory T cells in long-lasting Graves disease. For TCR beta, libraries came from iRepertoire HTBI primers and Arm-PCR of CDR3 regions. TCRdb re-analysed the multiplex PCR reads in MiXCR, keeping a single row per CDR3 protein. The profile shows hundreds of thousands of distinct CDR3 sequences, about 14% of them singletons. The sample's time point: newly diagnosed GD, antithyroid drugs for less than 3 months. PBMC-extracted RNA yielded the TCR library. Graves' disease diagnosis followed American Thyroid Association guidelines.

The sample here was peripheral blood mononuclear cells (PBMCs), taken at new diagnosis, from a patient treated with antithyroid drugs. The chain combines TRBV7-9 with TRBJ2-1; D is undetermined. This sequence was found in a female donor with Graves disease. The CDR3 reads CDSSPPGDEQFF. As DNA, the CDR3 is TGTGACAGCAGCCCCCCAGGCGATGAGCAGTTCTTC.